Listed below are T cell receptor beta chains from one sample, sequenced in a study of yellow fever vaccine responses in identical twins. TCRdb processed the RT-PCR reads anew with MiXCR; each CDR3 protein has one entry. The data show around 1,500 distinct CDR3 sequences, with 84% seen just once and about 30% held by the top ten. This specimen was T cells from blood (PBMCs), unsorted or a sorted subset (not recorded which), taken before or after yellow fever vaccination (not recorded which). The receptors here all came from a female donor who received the yellow fever vaccine. The CDR3 runs from the conserved cysteine through the conserved F or W. Fields, in order: J gene, D gene, V gene, clone size, CDR3 DNA, CDR3 protein. A D gene is named only where the DNA matches it firmly. Where a row states a size, it is once, few, many or the class of an expanded clone; other rows omit it.

TRBJ2-1 TRBD2 TRBV4-3 - TGCGCCAGCAGCGCAGAGCGGGAGGGCCTTGTGGTCAGCAATGAGCAGTTCTTC CASSAEREGLVVSNEQFF
TRBJ1-5 - TRBV4-3 - TGCGCCAGCAGCCAAGTGGCAGGGCCGCATCAGCCCCAGCATTTT CASSQVAGPHQPQHF
TRBJ2-1 TRBD1 TRBV6-1 - TGTGCCAGCAGCCTCGGACAGGGGGCCGACAATGAGCAGTTCTTC CASSLGQGADNEQFF
TRBJ2-7 - TRBV20-1 - TGCAGTGCTAGAGATCGGCAGGGTCGATCCTACGAGCAGTACTTC CSARDRQGRSYEQYF
TRBJ2-3 TRBD2 TRBV5-1 few TGCGCCAGCAGCTTCGCGTCTAGCGGGGGACGGGATACGCAGTATTTT CASSFASSGGRDTQYF
TRBJ2-7 - TRBV11-1 - TGTGCCAGCAGCTTAGTCCCCGAGGACGGAGAGCAGTACTTC CASSLVPEDGEQYF
TRBJ1-3 - TRBV23-1 - TGCGCCAGCCCGTCCACCATATATTTT CASPSTIYF
TRBJ2-1 - TRBV7-3 - TGTGCCAGCAGCTTCTTTGCTGGAGGGGGTGAGCAGTTCTTC CASSFFAGGGEQFF
TRBJ2-1 - TRBV19 once TGTGCCAGTAGTATAATGGTCTGGGCCAATGAGCAGTTCTTC CASSIMVWANEQFF
TRBJ2-1 TRBD2 TRBV4-2 - TGTGCCAGCAGCGCCAGCGGGAGGCATGAGCAGTTCTTC CASSASGRHEQFF
TRBJ2-2 - TRBV11-3 few TGTGCCAGCAGCTTACAGGGGACCAACACCGGGGAGCTGTTTTTT CASSLQGTNTGELFF
TRBJ2-1 - TRBV5-1 - TGCGCCAGCAGCTTGGGGAGCCCCGCCTACAATGAGCAGTTCTTC CASSLGSPAYNEQFF
TRBJ2-3 - TRBV25-1 - TGTGCCAGCAGTGAATACTGGGATACGCAGTATTTT CASSEYWDTQYF
TRBJ2-1 TRBD2 TRBV2 - TGTGCCAGCAGTGAACGGGGGGGGGAATACAATGAGCAGTTCTTC CASSERGGEYNEQFF
TRBJ2-7 - TRBV11-3 - TGTGCCAGCAGCCTTCCGGGACGGGGGTACGAGCAGTACTTC CASSLPGRGYEQYF
TRBJ1-6 TRBD1 TRBV6-1 - TGTGCCATCAGTGAAGCGGACAGGGAGAACTCACCCCTCCACTTT CAISEADRENSPLHF
TRBJ1-2 - TRBV7-6 - TGTGCCAGCAGCAAGGAGGTGCTAGGCTATGGCTACACCTTC CASSKEVLGYGYTF
TRBJ1-2 - TRBV10-1 - TGCGCCAGCAGTGAGTCGAATAGTAGGGACGGCTACACCTTC CASSESNSRDGYTF
TRBJ2-1 - TRBV7-9 - TGTGCCAGCAGCTTAGTAGGGGCCAATGAGCAGTTCTTC CASSLVGANEQFF